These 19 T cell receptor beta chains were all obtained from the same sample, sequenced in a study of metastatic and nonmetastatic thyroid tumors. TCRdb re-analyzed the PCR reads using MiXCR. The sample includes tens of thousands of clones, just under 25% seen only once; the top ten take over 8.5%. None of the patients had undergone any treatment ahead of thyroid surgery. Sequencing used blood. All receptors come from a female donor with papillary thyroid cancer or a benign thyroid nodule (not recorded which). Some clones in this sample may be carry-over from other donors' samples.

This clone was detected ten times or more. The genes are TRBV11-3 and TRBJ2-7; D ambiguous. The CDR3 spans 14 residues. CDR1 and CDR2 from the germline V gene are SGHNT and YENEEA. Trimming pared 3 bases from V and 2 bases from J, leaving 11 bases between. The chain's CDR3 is CASSFGQKTYEQYF. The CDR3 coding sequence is TGTGCCAGCAGCTTCGGGCAGAAAACCTACGAGCAGTACTTC.

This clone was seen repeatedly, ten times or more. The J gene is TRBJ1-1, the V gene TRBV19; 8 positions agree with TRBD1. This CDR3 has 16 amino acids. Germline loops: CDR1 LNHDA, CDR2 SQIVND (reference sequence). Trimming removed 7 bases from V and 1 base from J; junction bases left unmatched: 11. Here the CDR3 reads CASTTMRDRRNTEAFF. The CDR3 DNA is TGTGCCAGTACCACAATGCGGGACAGGAGGAACACTGAAGCTTTCTTT.

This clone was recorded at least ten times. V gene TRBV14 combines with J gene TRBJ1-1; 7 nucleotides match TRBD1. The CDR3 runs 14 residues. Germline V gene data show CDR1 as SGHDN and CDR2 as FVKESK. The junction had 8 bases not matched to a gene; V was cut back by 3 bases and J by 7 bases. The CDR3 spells CASSQITGVNEAFF. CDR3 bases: TGTGCCAGCAGCCAGATAACAGGGGTAAATGAAGCTTTCTTT.

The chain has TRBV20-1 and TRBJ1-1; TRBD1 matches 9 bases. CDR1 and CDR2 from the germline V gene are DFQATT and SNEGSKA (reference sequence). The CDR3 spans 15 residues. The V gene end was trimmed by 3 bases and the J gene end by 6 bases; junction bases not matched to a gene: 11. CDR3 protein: CSARGTGSGGAEAFF. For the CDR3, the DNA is TGCAGTGCTAGGGGGACAGGGTCAGGAGGAGCTGAAGCTTTCTTT.

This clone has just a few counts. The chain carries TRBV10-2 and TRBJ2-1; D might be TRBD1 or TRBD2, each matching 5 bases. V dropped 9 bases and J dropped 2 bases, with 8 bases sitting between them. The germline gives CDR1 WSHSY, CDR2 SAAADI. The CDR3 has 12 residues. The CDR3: CARGPTYNEQFF. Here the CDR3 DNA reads TGCGCCAGGGGACCAACCTACAATGAGCAGTTCTTC.

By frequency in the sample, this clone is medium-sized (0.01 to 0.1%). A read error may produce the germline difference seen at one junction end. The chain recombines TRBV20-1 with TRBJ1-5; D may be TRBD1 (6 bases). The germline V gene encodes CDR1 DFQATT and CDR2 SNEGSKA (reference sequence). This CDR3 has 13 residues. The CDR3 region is CSARGGANQPQHF. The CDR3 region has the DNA TGCAGTGCCAGAGGGGGGGCAAATCAGCCCCAGCATTTT.

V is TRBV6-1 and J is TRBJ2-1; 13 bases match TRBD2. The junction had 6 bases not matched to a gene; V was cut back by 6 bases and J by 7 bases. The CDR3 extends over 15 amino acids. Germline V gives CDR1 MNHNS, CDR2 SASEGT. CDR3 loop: CASSRTSGSPNEQFF. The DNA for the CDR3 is TGTGCCAGCAGCCGGACTAGCGGGAGTCCGAATGAGCAGTTCTTC.

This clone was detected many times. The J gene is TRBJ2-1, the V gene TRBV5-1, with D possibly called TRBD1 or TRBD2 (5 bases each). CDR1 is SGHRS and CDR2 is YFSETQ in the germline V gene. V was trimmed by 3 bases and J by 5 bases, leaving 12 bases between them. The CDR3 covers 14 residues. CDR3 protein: CASSSGTAHNEQFF. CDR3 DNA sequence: TGCGCCAGCAGCTCGGGGACCGCCCACAATGAGCAGTTCTTC. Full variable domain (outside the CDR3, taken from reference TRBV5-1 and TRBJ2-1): KAGVTQTPRYLIKTRGQQVTLSCSPISGHRSVSWYQQTPGQGLQFLFEYFSETQRNKGNFPGRFSGRQFSNSRSEMNVSTLELGDSALYLCASSSGTAHNEQFFGPGTRLTVL.

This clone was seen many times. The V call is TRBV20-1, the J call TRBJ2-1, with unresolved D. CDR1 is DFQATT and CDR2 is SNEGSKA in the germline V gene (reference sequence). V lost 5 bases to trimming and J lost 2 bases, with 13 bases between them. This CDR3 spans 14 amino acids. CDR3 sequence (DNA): TGCAGTGCTGTTTCCACCCTAGCCTACAATGAGCAGTTCTTC. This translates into CSAVSTLAYNEQFF.

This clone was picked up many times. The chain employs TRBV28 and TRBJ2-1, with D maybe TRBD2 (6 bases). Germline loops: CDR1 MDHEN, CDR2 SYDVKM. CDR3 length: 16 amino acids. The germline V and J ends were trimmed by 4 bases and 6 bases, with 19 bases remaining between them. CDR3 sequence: CASSSLKLANLNEQFF. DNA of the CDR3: TGTGCCAGCAGTTCCCTAAAACTAGCCAACCTCAATGAGCAGTTCTTC.

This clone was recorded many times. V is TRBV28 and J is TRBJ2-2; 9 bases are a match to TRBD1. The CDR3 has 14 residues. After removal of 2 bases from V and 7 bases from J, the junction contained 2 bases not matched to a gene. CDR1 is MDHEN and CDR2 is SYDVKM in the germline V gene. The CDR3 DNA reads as TGTGCCAGCAGTTTAACAGGGGGCTTCGGGGAGCTGTTTTTT. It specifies CASSLTGGFGELFF.

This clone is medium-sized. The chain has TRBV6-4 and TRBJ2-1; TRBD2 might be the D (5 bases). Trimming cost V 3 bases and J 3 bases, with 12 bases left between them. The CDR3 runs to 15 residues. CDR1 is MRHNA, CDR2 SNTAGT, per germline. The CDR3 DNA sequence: TGTGCCAGCAGTGAATCGGAGGAGCGCTACAATGAGCAGTTCTTC. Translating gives CASSESEERYNEQFF.

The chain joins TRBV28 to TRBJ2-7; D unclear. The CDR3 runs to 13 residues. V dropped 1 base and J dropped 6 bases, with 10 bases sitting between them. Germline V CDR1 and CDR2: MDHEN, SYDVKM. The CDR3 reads CASSLSETSEQYF. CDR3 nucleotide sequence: TGTGCCAGCAGTTTATCTGAGACGAGCGAGCAGTACTTC.

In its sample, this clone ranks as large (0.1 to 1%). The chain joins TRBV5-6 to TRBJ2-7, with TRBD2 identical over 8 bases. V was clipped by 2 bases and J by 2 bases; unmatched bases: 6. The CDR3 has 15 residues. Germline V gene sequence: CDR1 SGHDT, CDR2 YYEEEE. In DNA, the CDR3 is TGTGCCAGCAGCTTCTTCACGGGAGGGACCTACGAGCAGTACTTC. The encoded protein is CASSFFTGGTYEQYF.

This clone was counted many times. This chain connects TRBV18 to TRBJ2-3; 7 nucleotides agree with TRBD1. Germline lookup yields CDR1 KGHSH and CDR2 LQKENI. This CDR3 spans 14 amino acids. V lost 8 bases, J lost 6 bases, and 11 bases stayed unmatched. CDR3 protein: CASHPGQAVDTQYF. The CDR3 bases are TGTGCCAGCCATCCAGGACAGGCAGTTGATACGCAGTATTTT.

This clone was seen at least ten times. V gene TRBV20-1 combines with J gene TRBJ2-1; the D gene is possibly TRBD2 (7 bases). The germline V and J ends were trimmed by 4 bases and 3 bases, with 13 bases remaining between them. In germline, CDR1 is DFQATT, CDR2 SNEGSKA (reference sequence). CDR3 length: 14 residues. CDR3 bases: TGCAGTGCTAAGGGGGGGGAGGGCTACAATGAGCAGTTCTTC. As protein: CSAKGGEGYNEQFF.

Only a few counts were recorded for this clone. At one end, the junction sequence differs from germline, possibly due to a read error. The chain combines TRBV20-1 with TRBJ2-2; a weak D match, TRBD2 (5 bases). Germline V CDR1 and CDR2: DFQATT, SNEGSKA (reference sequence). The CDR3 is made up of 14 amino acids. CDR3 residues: CSASEGLETGEPFF. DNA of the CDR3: TGCAGTGCTAGCGAAGGTCTCGAGACCGGGGAGCCGTTTTTT.

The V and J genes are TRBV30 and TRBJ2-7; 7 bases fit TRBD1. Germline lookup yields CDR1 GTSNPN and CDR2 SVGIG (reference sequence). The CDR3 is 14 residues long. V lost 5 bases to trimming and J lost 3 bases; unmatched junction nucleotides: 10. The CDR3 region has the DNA TGTGCCTGGCAGGCTTGGGACAGCTACTACGAGCAGTACTTC. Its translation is CAWQAWDSYYEQYF. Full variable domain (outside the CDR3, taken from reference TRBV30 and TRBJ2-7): SQTIHQWPATLVQPVGSPLSLECTVEGTSNPNLYWYRQAAGRGLQLLFYSVGIGQISSEVPQNLSASRPQDRQFILSSKKLLLSDSGFYLCAWQAWDSYYEQYFGPGTRLTVT.

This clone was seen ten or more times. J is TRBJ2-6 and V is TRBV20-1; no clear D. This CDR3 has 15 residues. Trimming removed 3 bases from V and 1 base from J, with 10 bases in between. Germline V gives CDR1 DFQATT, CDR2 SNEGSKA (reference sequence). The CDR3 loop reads CSASTSGSGANVLTF. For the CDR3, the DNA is TGCAGTGCTAGCACGTCCGGTTCTGGGGCCAACGTCCTGACTTTC.